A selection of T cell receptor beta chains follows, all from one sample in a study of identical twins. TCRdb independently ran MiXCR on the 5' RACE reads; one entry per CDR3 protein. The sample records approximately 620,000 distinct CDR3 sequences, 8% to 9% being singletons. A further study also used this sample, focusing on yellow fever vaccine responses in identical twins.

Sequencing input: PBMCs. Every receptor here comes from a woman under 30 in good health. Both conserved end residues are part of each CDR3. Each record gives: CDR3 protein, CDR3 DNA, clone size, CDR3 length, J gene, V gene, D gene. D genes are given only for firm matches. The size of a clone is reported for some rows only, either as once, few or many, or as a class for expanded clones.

CASSRGGNYEQYF TGTGCCAGCTCCAGAGGGGGAAACTACGAGCAGTACTTC many 13 TRBJ2-7 TRBV7-2 NA
CALKAGDEQYF TGTGCCTTAAAAGCGGGGGATGAGCAGTACTTC NA 11 TRBJ2-7 TRBV25-1 TRBD2
CASSLAGTAGAIQETQYF TGCGCCAGCAGCTTGGCGGGAACAGCGGGGGCAATTCAAGAGACCCAGTACTTC NA 18 TRBJ2-5 TRBV5-1 TRBD2
CASSLLAGGTTDTQYF TGTGCCAGCAGCTTGTTGGCGGGGGGAACGACAGATACGCAGTATTTT many 16 TRBJ2-3 TRBV5-6 TRBD2
CASSHGTGDEKLFF TGTGCCAGCTCACACGGGACAGGGGATGAAAAACTGTTTTTT NA 14 TRBJ1-4 TRBV18 TRBD1
CASSPGSGGLETETQYF TGTGCCAGCAGCCCGGGATCTGGGGGGTTAGAGACGGAGACCCAGTACTTC NA 17 TRBJ2-5 TRBV7-9 NA
CSARGLAGGIDTQYF TGCAGTGCTAGAGGCCTAGCGGGGGGGATAGATACGCAGTATTTT few 15 TRBJ2-3 TRBV20-1 TRBD2
CASSHKNENTEAFF TGTGCCAGCAGCCATAAAAACGAGAACACTGAAGCTTTCTTT many 14 TRBJ1-1 TRBV7-9 NA
CASSFLAGAPSEQYF TGTGCCAGCAGCTTTCTAGCGGGGGCCCCCTCCGAGCAGTACTTC NA 15 TRBJ2-7 TRBV5-6 TRBD2
CASSSRTSGEQFF TGTGCCAGCAGCTCGCGGACTAGCGGGGAGCAGTTCTTC few 13 TRBJ2-1 TRBV11-3 TRBD2
CASSSRDGSYNEQFF TGTGCCAGCTCATCTAGGGACGGCTCCTACAATGAGCAGTTCTTC NA 15 TRBJ2-1 TRBV18 NA
CASSPDAGAGSPLHF TGTGCCAGCAGCCCGGACGCCGGGGCTGGCTCACCCCTCCACTTT NA 15 TRBJ1-6 TRBV12-3/TRBV12-4 NA
CASSLVGQAYEQYF TGTGCCAGCAGCTTGGTCGGGCAAGCCTACGAGCAGTACTTC few 14 TRBJ2-7 TRBV5-6 NA
CASSSPPGTGVVEQYF TGTGCCAGCAGTTCCCCACCCGGGACAGGGGTCGTCGAGCAGTACTTC few 16 TRBJ2-7 TRBV6-5 TRBD1
CATSDPSGGKDTQYF TGTGCCACCAGCGACCCGAGCGGGGGAAAGGATACGCAGTATTTT many 15 TRBJ2-3 TRBV24-1 TRBD2
CASSLTALWGGTGELFF TGTGCCAGCAGCCTGACCGCCTTATGGGGGGGGACCGGGGAGCTGTTTTTT many 17 TRBJ2-2 TRBV7-2 TRBD2